The 24 T cell receptor beta chains below all came from one sample that was sequenced in a study of T cell responses to AZD1222 COVID-19 vaccine. Clones were sequenced by immunoSEQ multiplex PCR, and TCRdb holds only the in-frame ones, with some missing. The repertoire has 150,000 or so clones, 70% to 90% of them found once; the top ten carry about 14%. Source: peripheral blood, taken on day 0 of AZD1222 vaccination. Every receptor here comes from an adult in good health.

This sequence joins TRBV6-5 and TRBJ1-2; TRBD1 matches 9 bases. Trimming at V came to 8 bases and at J to 2 bases, leaving 6 bases not matched to a gene. This CDR3 has 14 residues. Germline V gene sequence: CDR1 MNHEY, CDR2 SVGAGI. DNA for the CDR3: TGTGCCAGCGGCGGGACAGGGTCAAACTATGGCTACACCTTC. Amino acids: CASGGTGSNYGYTF.

The count of this clone is one. The chain couples TRBV6-6 to TRBJ1-1, with TRBD1 as a possible D gene (5 bases). This CDR3 contains 16 residues. Germline loops: CDR1 MNHNY, CDR2 SVGAGI (reference sequence). V lost 4 bases to trimming and J lost 4 bases, with 19 bases between them. The CDR3 sequence: CASSFRGMGESTEAFF. The CDR3 bases are TGTGCCAGCAGTTTTCGCGGGATGGGGGAATCCACTGAAGCTTTCTTT.

The J gene is TRBJ1-2, the V gene TRBV10-3; TRBD1 might be the D (6 bases). Germline V gives CDR1 ENHRY, CDR2 SYGVKD. The CDR3 spans 13 residues. The V end lost 4 bases, the J end lost 7 bases, and 13 bases lay between the germline ends. The CDR3 region is CAISVYRATGYTF. The DNA for the CDR3 is TGTGCCATCAGTGTATACAGGGCGACTGGCTACACCTTC.

The genes are TRBV3-1 (or the pseudogene TRBV3-2) and TRBJ2-7; 9 nucleotides match TRBD2. The CDR3 is 12 amino acids. CDR1 is LGHDT and CDR2 is YNNKEL in the germline V gene (reference sequence). Germline trimming cut 4 bases from V and 11 bases from J; bases unmatched to any gene: 6. The CDR3 nucleotides read TGTGCCAGCAGCCTCGGGACTAGCCAAGAGTACTTC. Translating it yields CASSLGTSQEYF.

For the CDR3, the DNA is TGTGCCAGCAGTCGGGACAGCCCTAACTATGGCTACACCTTC. Encoded protein: CASSRDSPNYGYTF. This chain connects TRBV6-2 or TRBV6-3 to TRBJ1-2; TRBD1 agrees at 7 bases. J lost 0 bases, V lost 5 bases, and 3 bases had no gene match. The CDR3 length is 14 residues. Germline V lookup: CDR1 MNHEY, CDR2 SVGEGT.

A single count supports this clone. The chain couples TRBV18 to TRBJ1-5; possible D gene TRBD1, 5 bases. Deletions cut 0 bases from V and 7 bases from J, with 16 bases between. The CDR3 sequence is 16 residues long. CDR1 is KGHSH, CDR2 LQKENI, per germline. The CDR3 sequence: CASSPPGGEGMQPQHF. Here the CDR3 DNA reads TGTGCCAGCTCACCACCGGGCGGCGAGGGGATGCAGCCCCAGCATTTT.

The chain has TRBV7-9 and TRBJ1-2; TRBD1 matches at 8 bases. CDR1 SEHNR and CDR2 FQNEAQ come from the germline V gene (reference sequence). This CDR3 contains 15 residues. Unmatched junction bases numbered 12, after V lost 6 bases and J lost 6 bases. The CDR3 DNA is TGTGCCAGCAGTTCAGAAAGGACAGGGAAGGATGGCTACACCTTC. Its translation is CASSSERTGKDGYTF.

The chain employs TRBV10-3 and TRBJ2-3; D might be TRBD1 (5 bases). The CDR3 contains 14 residues. CDR1 and CDR2 from the germline V gene are ENHRY and SYGVKD. Trimming shortened V by 4 bases and J by 4 bases, and 12 bases separated the two germline ends. The CDR3 sequence is CAISGERGADTQYF. As DNA, the CDR3 is TGTGCCATCAGTGGGGAAAGGGGCGCAGATACGCAGTATTTT.

The V call is TRBV6-2 or TRBV6-3, the J call TRBJ1-1; D not certain. V lost 0 bases and J 11 bases, leaving 16 bases between the germline ends. The CDR3 is 14 residues long. Germline V gives CDR1 MNHEY, CDR2 SVGEGT. For the CDR3, the DNA is TGTGCCAGCAGTTACTCGGCTCGCTTAGGTGCGGCTTTCTTT. Amino acid sequence: CASSYSARLGAAFF.

The chain recombines TRBV5-1 with TRBJ2-3, with 10 bases lining up with TRBD2. This CDR3 spans 16 amino acids. From germline, CDR1 is SGHRS and CDR2 YFSETQ. Unmatched junction bases numbered 7, after V lost 4 bases and J lost 2 bases. CDR3 amino acids: CASSAERGGFTDTQYF. The CDR3 nucleotides read TGCGCCAGCAGCGCTGAGCGGGGGGGGTTCACAGATACGCAGTATTTT.

In this sample, this clone turned up once. The chain employs TRBV28 and TRBJ1-2; no clear D gene. V lost 2 bases and J 2 bases, leaving 0 bases between the germline ends. The CDR3 is 11 residues long. Germline V gene sequence: CDR1 MDHEN, CDR2 SYDVKM. CDR3 loop: CASSLNYGYTF. CDR3 bases: TGTGCCAGCAGTTTAAACTATGGCTACACCTTC.

This chain links TRBV6-2 or TRBV6-3 with TRBJ1-1, with D unresolved. Germline values: CDR1 MNHEY, CDR2 SVGEGT. V gave up 3 bases and J gave up 8 bases, with 10 bases separating them. The CDR3 consists of 12 residues. Here the CDR3 DNA reads TGTGCCAGCAGTTATTTCTCTCGCGAAGCTTTCTTT. Protein sequence: CASSYFSREAFF.

The chain recombines TRBV19 with TRBJ2-2, with TRBD1 matching 7 bases. V lost 7 bases and J lost 1; bases outside the gene matches: 9. The CDR3 sequence is 16 residues long. CDR1 and CDR2 (germline): LNHDA, SQIVND (reference sequence). CDR3 nucleotide sequence: TGTGCCAGTACCCCCTATGGGACAGAGAACACCGGGGAGCTGTTTTTT. As protein: CASTPYGTENTGELFF.

The chain employs TRBV7-2 and TRBJ1-5, with 8 bases fitting TRBD1. The germline V gene has CDR1 SGHTA and CDR2 FQGNSA. V lost 3 bases and J lost 4; bases outside the gene matches: 5. The CDR3 sequence is 15 residues long. CDR3 DNA: TGTGCCAGCAGCTTGGAGACAGGGGTTAATCAGCCCCAGCATTTT. Protein sequence: CASSLETGVNQPQHF.

V gene TRBV7-4 combines with J gene TRBJ2-5; 12 bases agree with TRBD2. CDR1 is SGHVT, CDR2 SQSDAQ, per germline. V shed 1 base and J 3 bases; nucleotides not matched to a gene: 9. The CDR3 covers 18 residues. This chain's CDR3 is CASSLGGTSGFRKETQYF. The DNA for the CDR3 is TGTGCCAGCAGCTTAGGAGGGACTAGCGGGTTCCGGAAAGAGACCCAGTACTTC.

The rearrangement links TRBV4-2 to TRBJ1-1; 8 bases map to TRBD1. With V trimmed by 1 base and J by 4 bases, 5 bases remained unmatched. Germline lookup yields CDR1 LGHNA and CDR2 YNFKEQ. CDR3 length: 15 amino acids. The CDR3 bases are TGTGCCAGCAGCCAAGGTCAGGGGGCGGTCACTGAAGCTTTCTTT. It is translated as CASSQGQGAVTEAFF.

The chain couples TRBV4-2 to TRBJ2-3; tentative D call: TRBD1 (6 bases). The CDR3 consists of 15 residues. The germline gives CDR1 LGHNA, CDR2 YNFKEQ. Trimming shortened V by 2 bases and J by 0 bases, and 9 bases separated the two germline ends. CDR3 amino acids: CASSQNRASTDTQYF. CDR3 DNA sequence: TGTGCCAGCAGCCAAAACAGGGCTAGCACAGATACGCAGTATTTT.

This CDR3 is CASSRRSWTSGGNTQYF. The CDR3 nucleotides are TGTGCCAGCAGTCGTAGAAGTTGGACTAGCGGGGGAAATACGCAGTATTTT. The rearrangement uses TRBV9 and TRBJ2-3, with 13 nucleotides matching TRBD2. With 5 bases clipped from V and 7 bases from J, the junction kept 13 bases outside the gene matches. The CDR3 length is 17 residues. Germline V gene data show CDR1 as SGDLS and CDR2 as YYNGEE.

This chain connects TRBV5-1 to TRBJ1-2; possibly TRBD1 for D (5 bases). V shed 4 bases and J shed 8 bases, with 15 bases lying between them. The CDR3 contains 13 residues. Germline assignment: CDR1 SGHRS and CDR2 YFSETQ. The chain's CDR3 is CASSPGTREGYTF. As DNA, the CDR3 is TGCGCCAGCAGCCCCGGGACGCGGGAAGGCTACACCTTC.

The rearrangement uses TRBV28 and TRBJ1-1, with a weak D call TRBD1 (5 bases). V lost 7 bases, J lost 0 bases, and 12 bases lay in between. This CDR3 is 14 amino acids long. The germline V gene encodes CDR1 MDHEN and CDR2 SYDVKM. CDR3 residues: CASKGLGMNTEAFF. CDR3 in DNA: TGTGCCAGCAAGGGGTTGGGGATGAACACTGAAGCTTTCTTT.

This clone appeared a single time. The chain is built from TRBV27 and TRBJ2-3, with 10 nucleotides matching TRBD2. The V gene end was trimmed by 4 bases and the J gene end by 7 bases; junction bases not matched to a gene: 5. The CDR3 sequence is 14 residues long. CDR1 MNHEY and CDR2 SMNVEV come from the germline V gene (reference sequence). Here the CDR3 reads CASSSSGGWNTQYF. The CDR3 DNA is TGTGCCAGCAGTTCTAGCGGGGGTTGGAATACGCAGTATTTT.

The rearrangement links TRBV9 to TRBJ2-5; D is ambiguous. Trimming left V 3 bases short and J 4 bases short, with 7 bases between. This CDR3 is built from 12 residues. Germline V gene sequence: CDR1 SGDLS, CDR2 YYNGEE. CDR3 nucleotides: TGTGCCAGCAGCGCCCTAGGAGAGACCCAGTACTTC. This encodes CASSALGETQYF. The full variable domain, in which reference TRBV9 and TRBJ2-5 provide the parts outside the CDR3, is DSGVTQTPKHLITATGQRVTLRCSPRSGDLSVYWYQQSLDQGLQFLIQYYNGEERAKGNILERFSAQQFPDLHSELNLSSLELGDSALYFCASSALGETQYFGPGTRLLVL.

The V and J genes are TRBV3-1 (or the pseudogene TRBV3-2) and TRBJ1-5; the D is unclear. Per the germline V gene, CDR1 is LGHDT and CDR2 is YNNKEL (reference sequence). V shed 0 bases and J shed 4 bases, with 10 bases lying between them. This CDR3 region has 15 residues. The CDR3 reads CASSQDRDFNQPQHF. CDR3 coding DNA: TGTGCCAGCAGCCAAGATAGAGATTTTAATCAGCCCCAGCATTTT.

As for this clone: A read error may account for a junction end that differs from germline. The chain carries TRBV7-7 and TRBJ2-5; 12 bases are a match to TRBD2. The CDR3 has 14 amino acids. Per the germline V gene, CDR1 is SSHAT and CDR2 is FNYEAQ (reference sequence). This chain's CDR3 is CASSLAGGLETQYF. The CDR3 region has the DNA TGTGCTAGCAGCCTAGCGGGGGGGCTAGAGACCCAGTACTTC. Drawing the rest from reference TRBV7-7 and TRBJ2-5, the complete variable domain is GAGVSQSPRYKVTKRGQDVTLRCDPISSHATLYWYQQALGQGPEFLTYFNYEAQPDKSGLPSDRFSAERPEGSISTLTIQRTEQRDSAMYRCASSLAGGLETQYFGPGTRLLVL.